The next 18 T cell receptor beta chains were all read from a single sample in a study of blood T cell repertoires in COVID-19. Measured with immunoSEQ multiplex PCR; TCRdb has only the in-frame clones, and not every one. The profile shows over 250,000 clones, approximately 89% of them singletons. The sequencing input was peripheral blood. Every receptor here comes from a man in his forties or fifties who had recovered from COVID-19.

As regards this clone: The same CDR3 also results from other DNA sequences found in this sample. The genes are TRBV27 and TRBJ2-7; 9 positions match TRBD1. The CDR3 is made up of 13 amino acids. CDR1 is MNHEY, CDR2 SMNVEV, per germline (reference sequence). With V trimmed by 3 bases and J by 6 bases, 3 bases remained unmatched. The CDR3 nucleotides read TGTGCCAGCAGTTTGGGGACAGGGATCGAGCAGTACTTC. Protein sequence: CASSLGTGIEQYF.

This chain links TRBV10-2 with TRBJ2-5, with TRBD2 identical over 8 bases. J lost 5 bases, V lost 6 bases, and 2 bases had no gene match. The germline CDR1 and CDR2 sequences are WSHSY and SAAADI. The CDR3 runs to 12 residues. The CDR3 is CASRSGGETQYF. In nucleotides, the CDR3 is TGCGCCAGCAGGAGCGGGGGTGAGACCCAGTACTTC.

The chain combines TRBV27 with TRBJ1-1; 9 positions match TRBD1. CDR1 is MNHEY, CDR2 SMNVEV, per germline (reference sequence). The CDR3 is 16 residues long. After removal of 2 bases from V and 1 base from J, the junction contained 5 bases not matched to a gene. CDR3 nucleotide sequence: TGTGCCAGCAGTTTACGCCCGGGACAGGGGAACACTGAAGCTTTCTTT. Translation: CASSLRPGQGNTEAFF.

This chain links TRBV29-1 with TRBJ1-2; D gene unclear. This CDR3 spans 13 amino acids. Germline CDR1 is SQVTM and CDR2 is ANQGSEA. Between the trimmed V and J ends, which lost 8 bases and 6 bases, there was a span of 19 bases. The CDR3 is CSTAGRGQNGYTF. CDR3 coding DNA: TGCAGCACAGCGGGCAGAGGTCAGAATGGCTACACCTTC.

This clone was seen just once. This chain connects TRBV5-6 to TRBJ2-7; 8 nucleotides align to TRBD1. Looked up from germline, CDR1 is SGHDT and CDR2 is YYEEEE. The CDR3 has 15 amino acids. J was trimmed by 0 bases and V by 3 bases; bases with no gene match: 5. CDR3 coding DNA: TGTGCCAGCAGCTATCCCGGGACAGGCTCCTACGAGCAGTACTTC. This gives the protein CASSYPGTGSYEQYF.

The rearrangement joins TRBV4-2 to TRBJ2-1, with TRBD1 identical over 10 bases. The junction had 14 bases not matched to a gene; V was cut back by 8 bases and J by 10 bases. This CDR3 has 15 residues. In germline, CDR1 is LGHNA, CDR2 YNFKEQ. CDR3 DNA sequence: TGTGCCAGCGGAGACAGGGGGCGGATTTTTCGGGAGCAGTTCTTC. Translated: CASGDRGRIFREQFF.

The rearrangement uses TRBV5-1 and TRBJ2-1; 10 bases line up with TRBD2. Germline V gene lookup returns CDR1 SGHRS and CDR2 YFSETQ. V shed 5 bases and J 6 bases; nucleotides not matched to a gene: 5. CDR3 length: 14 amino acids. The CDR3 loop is CASRNRTSGNEQFF. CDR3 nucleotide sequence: TGCGCCAGCAGGAATCGGACTAGCGGCAATGAGCAGTTCTTC.

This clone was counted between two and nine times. The CDR3 DNA reads as TGTGCCAGTAGCCAAACTATGGGTGGCGCCGGGGGAACAGATACGCAGTATTTT. This gives the protein CASSQTMGGAGGTDTQYF. The chain joins TRBV19 to TRBJ2-3; D perhaps matches TRBD2 (6 bases). The ends were cut back, 6 bases at V and 3 bases at J, with 25 bases in the middle. Germline V gene sequence: CDR1 LNHDA, CDR2 SQIVND (reference sequence). The CDR3 spans 18 residues.

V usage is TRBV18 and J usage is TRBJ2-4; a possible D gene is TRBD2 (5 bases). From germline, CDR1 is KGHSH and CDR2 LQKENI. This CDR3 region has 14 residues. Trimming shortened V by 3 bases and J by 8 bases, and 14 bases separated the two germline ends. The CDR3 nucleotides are TGTGCCAGCTCACCGACGAAGGGAGCGGACATTCAGTACTTC. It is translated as CASSPTKGADIQYF. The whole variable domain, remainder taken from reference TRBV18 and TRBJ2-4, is NAGVMQNPRHLVRRRGQEARLRCSPMKGHSHVYWYRQLPEEGLKFMVYLQKENIIDESGMPKERFSAEFPKEGPSILRIQQVVRGDSAAYFCASSPTKGADIQYFGAGTRLSVL.

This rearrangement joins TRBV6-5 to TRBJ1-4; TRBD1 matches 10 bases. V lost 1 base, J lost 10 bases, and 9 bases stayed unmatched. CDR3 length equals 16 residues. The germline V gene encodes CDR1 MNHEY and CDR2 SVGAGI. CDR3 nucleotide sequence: TGTGCCAGCAGTTACTTGAGGAATGGACAGGGGGGAAAACTGTTTTTT. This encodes CASSYLRNGQGGKLFF.

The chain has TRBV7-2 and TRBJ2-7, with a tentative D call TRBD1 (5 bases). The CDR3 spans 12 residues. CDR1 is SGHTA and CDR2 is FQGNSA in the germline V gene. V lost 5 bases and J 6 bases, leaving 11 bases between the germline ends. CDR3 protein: CASSQGSPEQYF. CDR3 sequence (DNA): TGTGCCAGCAGCCAGGGTTCCCCCGAGCAGTACTTC.

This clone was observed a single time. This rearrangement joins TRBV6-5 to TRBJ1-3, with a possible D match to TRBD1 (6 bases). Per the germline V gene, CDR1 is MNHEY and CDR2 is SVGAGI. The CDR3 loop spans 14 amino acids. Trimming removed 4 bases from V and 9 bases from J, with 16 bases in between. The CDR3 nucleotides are TGTGCCAGCAGTTTCGGGGGGCCCCGCGGCACCATATATTTT. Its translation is CASSFGGPRGTIYF.

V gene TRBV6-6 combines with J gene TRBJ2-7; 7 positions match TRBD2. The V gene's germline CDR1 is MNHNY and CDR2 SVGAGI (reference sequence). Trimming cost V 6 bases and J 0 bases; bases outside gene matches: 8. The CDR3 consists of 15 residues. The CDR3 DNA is TGTGCCAGCAGCCAAACGGGGGGTTCCTCCTACGAGCAGTACTTC. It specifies CASSQTGGSSYEQYF.

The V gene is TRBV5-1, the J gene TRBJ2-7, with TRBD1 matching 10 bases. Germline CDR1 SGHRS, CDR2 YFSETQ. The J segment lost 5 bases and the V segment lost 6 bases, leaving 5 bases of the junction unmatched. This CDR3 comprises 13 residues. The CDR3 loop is CASTRQGAHEQYF. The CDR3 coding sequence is TGCGCCAGCACGCGACAGGGGGCCCACGAGCAGTACTTC. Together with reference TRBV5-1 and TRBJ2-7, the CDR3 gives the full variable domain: KAGVTQTPRYLIKTRGQQVTLSCSPISGHRSVSWYQQTPGQGLQFLFEYFSETQRNKGNFPGRFSGRQFSNSRSEMNVSTLELGDSALYLCASTRQGAHEQYFGPGTRLTVT.

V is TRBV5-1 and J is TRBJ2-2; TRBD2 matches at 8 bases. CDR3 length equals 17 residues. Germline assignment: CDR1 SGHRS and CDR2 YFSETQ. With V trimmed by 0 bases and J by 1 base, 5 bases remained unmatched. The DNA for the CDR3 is TGCGCCAGCAGCTTGGTAGCGGGAACGGTGAACACCGGGGAGCTGTTTTTT. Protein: CASSLVAGTVNTGELFF.

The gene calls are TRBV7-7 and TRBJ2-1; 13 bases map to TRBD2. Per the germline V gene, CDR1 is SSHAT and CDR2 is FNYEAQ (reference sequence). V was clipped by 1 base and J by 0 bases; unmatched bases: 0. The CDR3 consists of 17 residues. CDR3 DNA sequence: TGTGCCAGCAGCTTAGGGACTAGCGGGAGCTCCTACAATGAGCAGTTCTTC. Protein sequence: CASSLGTSGSSYNEQFF. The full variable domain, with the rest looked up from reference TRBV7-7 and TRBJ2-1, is GAGVSQSPRYKVTKRGQDVTLRCDPISSHATLYWYQQALGQGPEFLTYFNYEAQPDKSGLPSDRFSAERPEGSISTLTIQRTEQRDSAMYRCASSLGTSGSSYNEQFFGPGTRLTVL.

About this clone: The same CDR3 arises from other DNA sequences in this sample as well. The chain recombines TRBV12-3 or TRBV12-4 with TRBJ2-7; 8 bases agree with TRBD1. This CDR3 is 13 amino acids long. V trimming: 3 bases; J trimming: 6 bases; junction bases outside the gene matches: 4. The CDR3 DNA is TGTGCCAGCAGTTTCGGGACAGGTCGCGAGCAGTACTTC. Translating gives CASSFGTGREQYF.

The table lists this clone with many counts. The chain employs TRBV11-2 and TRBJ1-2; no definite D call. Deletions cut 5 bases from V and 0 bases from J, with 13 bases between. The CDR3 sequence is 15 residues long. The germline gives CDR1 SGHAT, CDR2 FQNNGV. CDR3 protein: CASSRVSGANYGYTF. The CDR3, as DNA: TGTGCCAGCAGCCGCGTCTCTGGAGCTAACTATGGCTACACCTTC.